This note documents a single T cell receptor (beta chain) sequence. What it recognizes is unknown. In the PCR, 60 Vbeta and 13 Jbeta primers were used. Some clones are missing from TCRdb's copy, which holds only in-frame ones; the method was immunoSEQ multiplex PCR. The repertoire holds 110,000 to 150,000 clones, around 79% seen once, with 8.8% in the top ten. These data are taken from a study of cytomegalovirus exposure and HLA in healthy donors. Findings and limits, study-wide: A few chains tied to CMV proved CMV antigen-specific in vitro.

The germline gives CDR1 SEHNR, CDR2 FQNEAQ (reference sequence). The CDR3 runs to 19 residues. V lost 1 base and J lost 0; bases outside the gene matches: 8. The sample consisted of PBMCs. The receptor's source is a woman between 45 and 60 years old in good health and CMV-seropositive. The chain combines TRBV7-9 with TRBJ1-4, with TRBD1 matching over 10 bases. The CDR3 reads CASSLEGQGFWATNEKLFF. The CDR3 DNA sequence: TGTGCCAGCAGCTTAGAGGGACAGGGGTTCTGGGCAACTAATGAAAAACTGTTTTTT.